The 23 T cell receptor beta chains in this list originate from one sample, sequenced in a study of blood T cell repertoires in COVID-19. Data came from immunoSEQ multiplex PCR; TCRdb stores just in-frame clones and leaves some out. Of about 270,000 clones detected, about 88% appear once; the ten largest clones hold approximately 3.8%. Sample: peripheral blood. The receptor source for this set is a man in his 60s who had recovered from COVID-19.

This chain links TRBV19 with TRBJ1-3; D not certain. The length of the CDR3 is 14 residues. Germline loops: CDR1 LNHDA, CDR2 SQIVND (reference sequence). The V end lost 7 bases, the J end lost 3 bases, and 13 bases lay between the germline ends. The CDR3 DNA reads TGTGCCAGTAAAGCCCGTGGAGTTGGAAACACCATATATTTT. Translating gives CASKARGVGNTIYF.

The gene calls are TRBV3-1 (or the pseudogene TRBV3-2) and TRBJ2-7; D possibly corresponds to TRBD1 (7 bases). Germline V gene data show CDR1 as LGHDT and CDR2 as YNNKEL (reference sequence). Trimming removed 1 base at V and 3 bases at J, with 22 bases between. CDR3 length: 18 amino acids. The chain's CDR3 is CASSQVGGSGTDLYEQYF. The CDR3 DNA follows: TGTGCCAGCAGCCAAGTCGGGGGATCGGGGACAGATCTCTACGAGCAGTACTTC.

The gene calls are TRBV5-1 and TRBJ2-5; TRBD2 is a possible D gene (7 bases). V was clipped by 0 bases and J by 5 bases, with 20 bases between them. Germline CDR1 is SGHRS and CDR2 is YFSETQ. The CDR3 spans 17 residues. The CDR3 protein is CASSLARRAGAHETQYF. The DNA for the CDR3 is TGCGCCAGCAGCTTGGCCCGGCGGGCGGGGGCGCATGAGACCCAGTACTTC. The entire variable domain, with the rest obtained from reference TRBV5-1 and TRBJ2-5, is as follows: KAGVTQTPRYLIKTRGQQVTLSCSPISGHRSVSWYQQTPGQGLQFLFEYFSETQRNKGNFPGRFSGRQFSNSRSEMNVSTLELGDSALYLCASSLARRAGAHETQYFGPGTRLLVL.

The chain employs TRBV2 and TRBJ1-2; the D is unclear. With 7 bases removed from V and 2 bases from J, the gap between germline ends came to 11 bases. CDR3 size: 13 residues. Germline V lookup: CDR1 SNHLY, CDR2 FYNNEI. CDR3 nucleotide sequence: TGTGCCAGCATCTTGGGGAGAAACTATGGCTACACCTTC. Translation: CASILGRNYGYTF.

This clone was seen just once. The chain joins TRBV4-1 to TRBJ1-2; TRBD1 might be the D (5 bases). V gave up 0 bases and J gave up 5 bases, with 13 bases separating them. Germline CDR1 MGHRA, CDR2 YSYEKL. This CDR3 has 15 residues. In DNA form, the CDR3 reads TGCGCCAGCAGCCAAGATCCAGGGCAGAAATATGGCTACACCTTC. Protein: CASSQDPGQKYGYTF.

The rearrangement joins TRBV7-9 to TRBJ2-5; possible D gene TRBD2, 7 bases. CDR1 is SEHNR and CDR2 is FQNEAQ in the germline V gene (reference sequence). V was cut by 4 bases and J by 5 bases, with 17 bases left in between. The CDR3 loop spans 15 amino acids. The CDR3 spells CASSSPSGGGETQYF. DNA of the CDR3: TGTGCCAGCAGCTCCCCTTCGGGGGGCGGGGAGACCCAGTACTTC.

The rearrangement links TRBV30 to TRBJ1-5; D uncertain. The CDR3 runs 16 residues. Trimming removed 0 bases at V and 3 bases at J, with 15 bases between. Germline values: CDR1 GTSNPN, CDR2 SVGIG (reference sequence). The CDR3 DNA sequence: TGTGCCTGGAGTGTGCGAGCGACCTTCTTCAATCAGCCCCAGCATTTT. Amino acid sequence: CAWSVRATFFNQPQHF.

The chain recombines TRBV3-1 (or the pseudogene TRBV3-2) with TRBJ1-2; no clear D. The V gene lost 0 bases and the J gene lost 4 bases, with 6 bases spanning the gap. The CDR3 length is 13 residues. CDR1 is LGHDT and CDR2 is YNNKEL in the germline V gene (reference sequence). CDR3 bases: TGTGCCAGCAGCCAAGATCCCGGCTATGGCTACACCTTC. It encodes CASSQDPGYGYTF.

The V call is TRBV15, the J call TRBJ2-5, with 7 bases fitting TRBD1. CDR1 and CDR2 (germline): LNHNV, YYDKDF (reference sequence). With 0 bases clipped from V and 1 base from J, the junction kept 8 bases outside the gene matches. The CDR3 sequence is 17 residues long. The CDR3 is CATSRDQGGFAQETQYF. The CDR3 DNA reads TGTGCCACCAGCAGAGATCAAGGGGGCTTTGCCCAAGAGACCCAGTACTTC.

The V gene is TRBV30, the J gene TRBJ2-7; 8 positions match TRBD1. This CDR3 comprises 14 residues. V lost 4 bases, J lost 3 bases, and 8 bases stayed unmatched. Per germline, CDR1 GTSNPN and CDR2 SVGIG (reference sequence). CDR3 nucleotide sequence: TGTGCCTGGAATTGGGGGACAGGCGTCTACGAGCAGTACTTC. Residues: CAWNWGTGVYEQYF.

This sequence joins TRBV10-2 and TRBJ1-6; unclear D gene. Germline CDR1 is WSHSY and CDR2 is SAAADI. V lost 2 bases and J lost 1, with 18 bases in between. The CDR3 is 19 residues long. The CDR3, as DNA: TGCGCCAGCAGTGAGAGGCCTCGGCGGGGAAGATCCTATAATTCACCCCTCCACTTT. Amino acid sequence: CASSERPRRGRSYNSPLHF.

The V gene is TRBV7-3, the J gene TRBJ2-7, with 8 nucleotides matching TRBD1. The V gene's germline CDR1 is SGHTA and CDR2 FQGTGA. The ends lost 5 bases at V and 2 bases at J; junction bases unmatched: 17. CDR3 length equals 18 residues. CDR3 in DNA: TGTGCCAGCAGCCAAATAGGATTGGACAGGGCCTTAACCTACGAGCAGTACTTC. Protein sequence: CASSQIGLDRALTYEQYF.

The V gene is TRBV7-8, the J gene TRBJ2-1, with D possibly TRBD1 on 7 matching bases. This CDR3 comprises 15 residues. Germline-derived CDR1 and CDR2 are SGHVS and FQNEAQ. V lost 1 base, J lost 7 bases, and 14 bases lay in between. This CDR3 is CASSLGQGGKNEQFF. The CDR3 bases are TGTGCCAGCAGCTTAGGACAGGGAGGAAAAAATGAGCAGTTCTTC. The variable domain in full, with the rest retrieved from reference TRBV7-8 and TRBJ2-1, is GAGVSQSPRYKVAKRGQDVALRCDPISGHVSLFWYQQALGQGPEFLTYFQNEAQLDKSGLPSDRFFAERPEGSVSTLKIQRTQQEDSAVYLCASSLGQGGKNEQFFGPGTRLTVL.

The chain recombines TRBV6-5 with TRBJ2-7, with D maybe TRBD2 (6 bases). This CDR3 has 14 amino acids. Trimming pared 6 bases from V and 5 bases from J, leaving 17 bases between. Germline V gene lookup returns CDR1 MNHEY and CDR2 SVGAGI. The CDR3: CASRLRLDLNEQYF. The DNA of the CDR3 is TGTGCCAGCAGGTTGAGACTAGATCTCAACGAGCAGTACTTC.

This sequence joins TRBV14 and TRBJ2-5; D unclear. The CDR3 runs to 13 residues. Germline CDR1 SGHDN, CDR2 FVKESK. Trimming removed 2 bases from V and 7 bases from J, with 11 bases in between. CDR3 in amino acids: CASSQLGLGTQYF. CDR3 coding DNA: TGTGCCAGCAGCCAATTGGGCCTCGGGACCCAGTACTTC. Full variable domain (outside the CDR3, taken from reference TRBV14 and TRBJ2-5): EAGVTQFPSHSVIEKGQTVTLRCDPISGHDNLYWYRRVMGKEIKFLLHFVKESKQDESGMPNNRFLAERTGGTYSTLKVQPAELEDSGVYFCASSQLGLGTQYFGPGTRLLVL.

The V gene is TRBV7-6, the J gene TRBJ2-5; D not resolved. The germline CDR1 and CDR2 sequences are SGHVS and FNYEAQ. This CDR3 region has 14 residues. Trimming removed 2 bases from V and 1 base from J, with 8 bases in between. The CDR3 region is CASSLLPSQETQYF. The CDR3 DNA follows: TGTGCCAGCAGCTTATTGCCTAGCCAAGAGACCCAGTACTTC.

This clone has a single count. Written as DNA, the CDR3 is TGTGCCAGCAGCTTAGGTGGGCGCCCCTACAATGAGCAGTTCTTC. Translation: CASSLGGRPYNEQFF. The J gene is TRBJ2-1, the V gene TRBV13; D unresolved. V was cut by 0 bases and J by 2 bases, with 8 bases left in between. Germline loops: CDR1 PRHDT, CDR2 FYEKMQ (reference sequence). The CDR3 length is 15 residues.

The rearrangement links TRBV3-1 (or the pseudogene TRBV3-2) to TRBJ1-1; D is undetermined. V lost 7 bases and J lost 1, with 19 bases in between. Per the germline V gene, CDR1 is LGHDT and CDR2 is YNNKEL (reference sequence). The CDR3 spans 16 residues. CDR3 loop: CASTPPLNRGNTEAFF. CDR3 sequence (DNA): TGTGCCAGCACGCCCCCGTTGAACCGGGGGAACACTGAAGCTTTCTTT.

This chain links TRBV7-2 with TRBJ2-7; TRBD2 agrees at 8 bases. The trim removed 5 bases at V and 5 bases at J, leaving 8 bases unmatched. CDR3 length: 14 amino acids. CDR1 is SGHTA, CDR2 FQGNSA, per germline. CDR3 loop: CASSPGGMLNEQYF. CDR3 bases: TGTGCCAGCAGCCCGGGGGGGATGTTAAACGAGCAGTACTTC.

The table lists this clone with a count of one. The genes are TRBV7-9 and TRBJ2-1, with 8 bases aligning to TRBD2. The CDR3 runs to 14 residues. The ends lost 11 bases at V and 2 bases at J; junction bases unmatched: 8. Germline V gene data show CDR1 as SEHNR and CDR2 as FQNEAQ (reference sequence). The CDR3 nucleotides read TGTGCCGGCGTCCCCGGGGGGGCCTACAATGAGCAGTTCTTC. This encodes CAGVPGGAYNEQFF.

The CDR3 region is CASSVDRAFGEQYF. The CDR3 nucleotides read TGTGCCAGCAGCGTAGACAGGGCCTTCGGGGAGCAGTACTTC. The J gene is TRBJ2-7, the V gene TRBV9; possibly TRBD1 for D (6 bases). V was cut by 0 bases and J by 7 bases, with 14 bases left in between. CDR1 and CDR2 from the germline V gene are SGDLS and YYNGEE. The CDR3 covers 14 residues.

CDR3 residues: CASSLGFGGNSGNTIYF. The CDR3, as DNA: TGTGCCAGCAGCTTAGGTTTCGGAGGGAACTCTGGAAACACCATATATTTT. The chain employs TRBV11-2 and TRBJ1-3; D is unresolved. CDR1 is SGHAT and CDR2 is FQNNGV in the germline V gene. CDR3 size: 17 residues. V lost 1 base and J 0 bases, leaving 13 bases between the germline ends. Using reference TRBV11-2 and TRBJ1-3 for the parts outside the CDR3, the full variable domain is EAGVAQSPRYKIIEKRQSVAFWCNPISGHATLYWYQQILGQGPKLLIQFQNNGVVDDSQLPKDRFSAERLKGVDSTLKIQPAKLEDSAVYLCASSLGFGGNSGNTIYFGEGSWLTVV.

The gene calls are TRBV14 and TRBJ2-3; TRBD2 agrees at 10 bases. With V trimmed by 3 bases and J by 5 bases, 5 bases remained unmatched. This CDR3 spans 15 amino acids. Germline CDR1 reads SGHDN; CDR2 reads FVKESK. The chain's CDR3 is CASSQSGGALDTQYF. The CDR3 DNA reads as TGTGCCAGCAGCCAGAGCGGGGGGGCCCTAGATACGCAGTATTTT.